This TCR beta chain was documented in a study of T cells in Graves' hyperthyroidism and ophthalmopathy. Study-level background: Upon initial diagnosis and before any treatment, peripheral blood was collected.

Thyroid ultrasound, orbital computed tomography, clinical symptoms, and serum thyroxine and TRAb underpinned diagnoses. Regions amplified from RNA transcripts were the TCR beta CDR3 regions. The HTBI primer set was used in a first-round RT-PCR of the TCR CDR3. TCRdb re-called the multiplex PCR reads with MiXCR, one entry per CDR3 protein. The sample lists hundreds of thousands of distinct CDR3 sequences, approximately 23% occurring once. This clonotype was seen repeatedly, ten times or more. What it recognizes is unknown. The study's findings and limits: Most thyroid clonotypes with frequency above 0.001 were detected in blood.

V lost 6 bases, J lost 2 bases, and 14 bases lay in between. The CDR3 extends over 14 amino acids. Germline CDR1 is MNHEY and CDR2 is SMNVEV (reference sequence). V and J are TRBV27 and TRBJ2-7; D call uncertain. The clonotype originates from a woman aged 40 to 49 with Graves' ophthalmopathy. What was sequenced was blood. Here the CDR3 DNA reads TGTGCCAGCAGCATTACAGAGTCTGCCTACGAGCAGTACTTC. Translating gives CASSITESAYEQYF.